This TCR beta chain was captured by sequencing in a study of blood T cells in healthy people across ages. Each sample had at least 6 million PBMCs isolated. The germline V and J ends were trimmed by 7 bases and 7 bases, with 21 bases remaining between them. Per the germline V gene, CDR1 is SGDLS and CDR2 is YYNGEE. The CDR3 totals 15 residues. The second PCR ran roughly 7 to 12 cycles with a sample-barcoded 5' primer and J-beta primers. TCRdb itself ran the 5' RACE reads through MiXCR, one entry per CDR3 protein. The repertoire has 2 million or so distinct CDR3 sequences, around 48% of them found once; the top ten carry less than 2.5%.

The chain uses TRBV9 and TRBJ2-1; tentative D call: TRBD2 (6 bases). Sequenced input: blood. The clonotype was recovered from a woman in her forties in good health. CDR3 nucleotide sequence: TGTGCCAGCGAGCCCCATGGGACTCCTCAGAATGAGCAGTTCTTC. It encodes CASEPHGTPQNEQFF.